A selection of T cell receptor beta chains follows, all from one sample in a study of T cell responses to AZD1222 COVID-19 vaccine. This table comes from immunoSEQ multiplex PCR, and its TCRdb copy is limited to in-frame clones, with some not included. The sample carries about 100,000 clones, 87% recorded once. Sample: peripheral blood, taken on day 0 of AZD1222 vaccination. The source is an adult in good health. The CDR3 runs from the conserved cysteine through the conserved F or W. A D gene is named only where the DNA matches it firmly. Clone size is stated in some rows and not others, as once, few, many or a class when expanded.

v_call	d_call	j_call	clone_size	cdr3_aa	cdr3_nt
TRBV15	.	TRBJ1-5	.	CATSRDPGVRNQPQHF	TGTGCCACCAGCAGAGATCCGGGGGTAAGAAATCAGCCCCAGCATTTT
TRBV5-4	TRBD2	TRBJ2-7	few	CASSHSPLAGGPNEQYF	TGTGCCAGCAGCCACTCCCCCCTAGCGGGGGGGCCCAACGAGCAGTACTTC
TRBV6-2/TRBV6-3	TRBD1	TRBJ1-2	few	CASSRDRGYGYTF	TGTGCCAGCAGTCGGGACAGGGGCTATGGCTACACCTTC
TRBV27	TRBD1	TRBJ2-7	.	CASSLSDRAREQYF	TGTGCCAGCAGTTTATCAGACAGGGCTCGGGAGCAGTACTTC
TRBV10-3	.	TRBJ1-1	.	CAISESSEEAFF	TGTGCCATCAGTGAATCCTCGGAGGAAGCTTTCTTT
TRBV6-6	TRBD1	TRBJ2-7	.	CASSQAGTGGYEQYF	TGTGCCAGCAGTCAAGCCGGGACAGGGGGCTACGAGCAGTACTTC
TRBV27	TRBD1	TRBJ2-4	.	CASSPTGVGNIQYF	TGTGCCAGCAGCCCTACAGGGGTGGGAAACATTCAGTACTTC
TRBV7-2	TRBD1	TRBJ2-3	.	CASSFLPGQGEYF	TGTGCCAGCAGCTTCCTGCCGGGACAGGGAGAGTATTTT
TRBV14	.	TRBJ2-2	.	CASKVGTTSGELFF	TGTGCCAGCAAGGTGGGGACCACGTCCGGGGAGCTGTTTTTT
TRBV5-4	.	TRBJ2-7	.	CASSTDQTAYEQYF	TGTGCCAGCAGCACGGACCAGACAGCCTACGAGCAGTACTTC
TRBV3-1/TRBV3-2	.	TRBJ1-2	.	CASSQSPGLRIHGYTF	TGTGCCAGCAGCCAATCTCCGGGATTGCGGATTCATGGCTACACCTTC
TRBV4-1	.	TRBJ1-2	.	CASSQEGIYGYTF	TGCGCCAGCAGCCAAGAGGGCATCTATGGCTACACCTTC
TRBV7-6	.	TRBJ2-1	.	CASSLPFSNEQFF	TGTGCCAGCAGCTTACCTTTTAGCAATGAGCAGTTCTTC
TRBV10-3	.	TRBJ1-2	.	CAISVGSSYGYTF	TGTGCCATCAGTGTAGGGTCCTCCTATGGCTACACCTTC
TRBV7-2	TRBD2	TRBJ2-7	.	CASSPRGLAGAYEQYF	TGTGCCAGCAGCCCTAGGGGTCTAGCGGGGGCCTACGAGCAGTACTTC
TRBV28	.	TRBJ1-6	once	CASSFSIQGWRPLHF	TGTGCCAGCAGTTTTAGTATTCAAGGATGGCGACCCCTCCACTTT
TRBV3-1/TRBV3-2	.	TRBJ1-4	once	CASSPNRDAMKLFF	TGTGCCAGCAGCCCCAACAGGGACGCTATGAAACTGTTTTTT
TRBV2	TRBD1	TRBJ1-6	.	CASTTQDRGSPLHF	TGTGCCAGCACCACCCAGGACAGGGGGTCACCCCTCCACTTT
TRBV19	.	TRBJ1-1	.	CASSILPGGLGTEAFF	TGTGCCAGTAGTATCCTCCCGGGGGGTCTGGGCACTGAAGCTTTCTTT
TRBV6-2/TRBV6-3	.	TRBJ2-3	.	CASSTVTGADTQYF	TGTGCCAGCAGCACCGTTACAGGAGCGGATACGCAGTATTTT
TRBV10-3	.	TRBJ1-2	.	CAISGLLGYTF	TGTGCCATCAGTGGGCTCCTAGGCTACACCTTC
TRBV3-1/TRBV3-2	.	TRBJ1-5	.	CASSQDTVSNQPQHF	TGTGCCAGCAGCCAAGACACGGTTAGCAATCAGCCCCAGCATTTT
TRBV11-3	.	TRBJ2-3	once	CASSLEKGFTDTQYF	TGTGCCAGCAGCTTAGAAAAGGGTTTCACAGATACGCAGTATTTT
TRBV9	.	TRBJ2-2	.	CASSDGRPTGELFF	TGTGCCAGCAGCGACGGACGACCCACCGGGGAGCTGTTTTTT
TRBV19	.	TRBJ2-5	.	CASSMVYQETQYF	TGTGCCAGTAGTATGGTGTACCAAGAGACCCAGTACTTC
TRBV18	.	TRBJ2-7	.	CASSPTMDIYEQYF	TGTGCCAGCTCACCCACTATGGACATTTACGAGCAGTACTTC
TRBV18	.	TRBJ1-3	once	CASSPRQDFSGNTIYF	TGTGCCAGCTCACCACGGCAGGATTTCTCTGGAAACACCATATATTTT
TRBV4-3	.	TRBJ1-6	.	CASSQSSGGGSPLHF	TGCGCCAGCAGCCAAAGTAGTGGAGGGGGTTCACCCCTCCACTTT
TRBV6-5	.	TRBJ2-1	.	CASSYKSGPYNEQFF	TGTGCCAGCAGTTATAAGAGCGGACCCTACAATGAGCAGTTCTTC
TRBV6-4	TRBD1	TRBJ1-2	.	CASTLTDFDREDGYTF	TGTGCCAGCACCCTTACGGATTTCGACAGGGAAGATGGCTACACCTTC
TRBV6-5	TRBD1	TRBJ1-4	.	CASSYSLGRGREKLFF	TGTGCCAGCAGTTACTCTTTGGGCAGGGGGCGTGAAAAACTGTTTTTT
TRBV7-3	TRBD1	TRBJ2-7	.	CASSSGTGREQYF	TGTGCCAGCAGCTCCGGGACAGGGCGCGAGCAGTACTTC
TRBV3-1/TRBV3-2	.	TRBJ1-6	.	CASRKEGLRSYNSPLHF	TGTGCCAGCAGGAAGGAGGGACTCCGCTCCTATAATTCACCCCTCCACTTT
TRBV5-5	TRBD1	TRBJ2-3	.	CASSSRRRDRVVTDTQYF	TGTGCCAGCAGCTCTAGACGCCGGGACAGGGTAGTCACAGATACGCAGTATTTT
TRBV29-1	.	TRBJ1-1	once	CSARLQESAEAFF	TGCAGCGCTAGACTGCAAGAGAGCGCTGAAGCTTTCTTT
TRBV15	.	TRBJ1-5	.	CATSRAGDNQPQHF	TGTGCCACCAGCAGAGCGGGGGACAATCAGCCCCAGCATTTT
TRBV7-7	.	TRBJ2-1	.	CASSLGVQGYNNEQFF	TGTGCCAGCAGCTTAGGCGTACAGGGCTACAACAATGAGCAGTTCTTC
TRBV9	.	TRBJ1-6	.	CASSGLTGGNSPLHF	TGTGCCAGCAGCGGGTTGACAGGAGGCAATTCACCCCTCCACTTT
TRBV4-2	.	TRBJ2-5	once	CASSQDKAVGGWTQYF	TGTGCCAGCAGCCAAGATAAGGCTGTGGGGGGATGGACCCAGTACTTC
TRBV30	.	TRBJ1-3	once	CAWSVHGKSSGNTIYF	TGTGCCTGGAGTGTACACGGGAAAAGCTCTGGAAACACCATATATTTT
TRBV9	TRBD1	TRBJ2-5	.	CASSPQGPWETQYF	TGTGCCAGCAGCCCACAGGGGCCATGGGAGACCCAGTACTTC
TRBV7-3	.	TRBJ2-7	.	CASSLSGLPGPEQYF	TGTGCCAGCAGCTTATCAGGCCTTCCCGGGCCTGAGCAGTACTTC
TRBV4-2	TRBD2	TRBJ2-1	.	CASSQDIRGLAGLSSYNEQFF	TGTGCCAGCAGCCAAGATATTCGGGGACTAGCGGGACTAAGCTCCTACAATGAGCAGTTCTTC
TRBV7-9	.	TRBJ1-1	.	CASSLVRGANTEAFF	TGTGCCAGCAGCTTAGTAAGAGGGGCGAACACTGAAGCTTTCTTT
TRBV3-1/TRBV3-2	TRBD2	TRBJ2-3	.	CASSLRLAGGTDTQYF	TGTGCCAGCAGCCTACGACTAGCGGGAGGCACAGATACGCAGTATTTT